This T cell receptor (beta chain) was identified during a study of T cell responses to AZD1222 COVID-19 vaccine. For the study at large: Pooling covered second doses at about 4 or about 12 weeks.

General study results and limits: In a largely white British group with more females than males, clonal diversity was possibly underestimated. Reports indicate that nearly half of spike-specific TCRs are directed at unmutated variant regions.

Generated by immunoSEQ multiplex PCR, the TCRdb table keeps only in-frame clones and is missing some. The sample shows tens of thousands of clones, about nine tenths of them seen only once. Note on this clone: Its antigen is as yet unknown.

CDR3 length: 17 amino acids. The germline V gene has CDR1 LGHDT and CDR2 YNNKEL (reference sequence). Unmatched junction bases numbered 8, after V lost 1 base and J lost 4 bases. This clonotype was obtained from an adult in good health. This sample comprised peripheral blood, obtained on day 0 of AZD1222 vaccination. This chain links TRBV3-1 (or the pseudogene TRBV3-2) with TRBJ1-5; 9 nucleotides match TRBD1. The CDR3 spells CASSQGTPGQGNQPQHF. The CDR3 region has the DNA TGTGCCAGCAGCCAAGGAACGCCGGGACAGGGTAATCAGCCCCAGCATTTT.